The 16 T cell receptor beta chains given below trace back to one sample, sequenced in a study of blood T cell repertoires in COVID-19 (dated by TCRdb to the early 2020s). The library was produced with the immunoSEQ multiplex PCR assay. TCRdb took this table from immuneACCESS and kept in-frame rearrangements with V and J called. Such tables lack part of the clones; where checked against another copy, unresolved V genes explain under half of the gap, and the rest is unexplained. This sample is represented by around 370,000 clones; 85% to 90% of them were singletons. Jointly, the top ten make up about 6.5% of the sample. Sequencing was done on a sample of peripheral blood. These receptors all come from a man between 18 and 29 years old with active or convalescent COVID-19.

The genes are TRBV13 and TRBJ1-5; 9 bases are a match to TRBD1. The germline V gene has CDR1 PRHDT and CDR2 FYEKMQ (reference sequence). The CDR3 is made up of 18 amino acids. V shed 0 bases, J shed 0 bases, and the junction held 6 bases outside the gene matches. The CDR3 region is CASSLGGQGSYSNQPQHF. In DNA, the CDR3 is TGTGCCAGCAGCTTAGGAGGACAGGGGTCTTATAGCAATCAGCCCCAGCATTTT.

The chain uses TRBV9 and TRBJ2-1; 8 bases match TRBD1. The V gene's germline CDR1 is SGDLS and CDR2 YYNGEE. V dropped 4 bases and J dropped 0; count of bases not matched to a gene: 3. The CDR3 is 15 residues long. Written as DNA, the CDR3 is TGTGCCAGCAGCCAGGGGGCTAGCTCCTACAATGAGCAGTTCTTC. Protein product: CASSQGASSYNEQFF.

This clone was counted a few times. The chain employs TRBV4-3 and TRBJ2-3; 8 bases agree with TRBD1. Germline CDR1 and CDR2: LGHNA and YSLEER. V lost 4 bases and J lost 2; bases outside the gene matches: 2. CDR3 length: 14 residues. CDR3 sequence reads: CASSRTGYTDTQYF. CDR3 DNA: TGCGCCAGCAGCCGGACAGGGTACACAGATACGCAGTATTTT.

This clone showed up just a few times. The chain recombines TRBV6-2 or TRBV6-3 with TRBJ1-1; 8 positions agree with TRBD1. V lost 2 bases and J lost 0; bases outside the gene matches: 14. In germline, CDR1 is MNHEY, CDR2 SVGEGT. The CDR3 is made up of 19 amino acids. The CDR3 region has the DNA TGTGCCAGCAGTTACGCGCCTGGACAGGGTTTAAATGTGAACACTGAAGCTTTCTTT. The encoded protein is CASSYAPGQGLNVNTEAFF.

The chain employs TRBV5-1 and TRBJ2-7; tentatively, D is TRBD1 (5 bases). The CDR3 contains 14 residues. The germline CDR1 and CDR2 sequences are SGHRS and YFSETQ. V lost 3 bases and J lost 5, with 15 bases in between. This chain's CDR3 is CASSWGSVGDEQYF. CDR3 bases: TGCGCCAGCAGCTGGGGCAGCGTTGGGGACGAGCAGTACTTC.

The chain couples TRBV7-3 to TRBJ2-1, with D unresolved. The V gene's germline CDR1 is SGHTA and CDR2 FQGTGA. The CDR3 runs 15 residues. Trimming shortened V by 3 bases and J by 7 bases, and 16 bases separated the two germline ends. The CDR3 region has the DNA TGTGCCAGCAGCTTTAGCCAAACCGGGTTTAATGAGCAGTTCTTC. Its protein product is CASSFSQTGFNEQFF.

As DNA, the CDR3 is TGTGCCAGTAATGCACCAGGTATGAGGAACACCGGGGAGCTGTTTTTT. It specifies CASNAPGMRNTGELFF. The gene calls are TRBV19 and TRBJ2-2; no clear D gene. CDR3 length: 16 amino acids. V was cut by 7 bases and J by 1 base, with 16 bases left in between. Per the germline V gene, CDR1 is LNHDA and CDR2 is SQIVND (reference sequence).

CDR3 residues: CASSQGLAGGPSYNEQFF. The CDR3 region has the DNA TGTGCCAGCTCTCAGGGACTAGCGGGAGGGCCAAGCTACAATGAGCAGTTCTTC. J is TRBJ2-1 and V is TRBV9; TRBD2 matches 16 bases. Germline trimming cut 7 bases from V and 3 bases from J; bases unmatched to any gene: 10. The CDR3 consists of 18 residues. CDR1 and CDR2 from the germline V gene are SGDLS and YYNGEE.

The genes are TRBV6-2 or TRBV6-3 and TRBJ1-2; 10 bases match TRBD1. In germline, CDR1 is MNHEY, CDR2 SVGEGT. The CDR3 sequence is 13 residues long. Trimming at V came to 5 bases and at J to 7 bases, leaving 4 bases not matched to a gene. The CDR3 nucleotides read TGTGCCAGCAGTCGACAGGGGGCAGGTGGCTACACCTTC. As protein: CASSRQGAGGYTF.

The rearrangement joins TRBV3-1 (or the pseudogene TRBV3-2) to TRBJ2-7; 8 nucleotides align to TRBD2. From germline, CDR1 is LGHDT and CDR2 YNNKEL (reference sequence). CDR3 size: 14 residues. V shed 6 bases and J 0 bases; nucleotides not matched to a gene: 4. CDR3 sequence (DNA): TGTGCCAGCAGGGATAGCGGGGCCTCCTACGAGCAGTACTTC. It is translated as CASRDSGASYEQYF.

The V gene is TRBV7-9, the J gene TRBJ2-3, with 7 bases lining up with TRBD2. CDR1 is SEHNR and CDR2 is FQNEAQ in the germline V gene (reference sequence). The V gene end was trimmed by 1 base and the J gene end by 6 bases; junction bases not matched to a gene: 10. This CDR3 comprises 16 residues. CDR3 amino acids: CASSLGWRERRDTQYF. The CDR3 bases are TGTGCCAGCAGCTTAGGATGGCGGGAGAGGAGGGATACGCAGTATTTT.

V usage is TRBV21-1 and J usage is TRBJ1-1; the table's TRBD1 call for D was not verified on the DNA. TRBV21-1 is an annotated pseudogene. This CDR3 is 12 amino acids long. CDR3 sequence reads: CASGTVNTEAFF. The CDR3 DNA reads as TGTGCCAGCGGGACAGTGAACACTGAAGCTTTCTTT.

The gene calls are TRBV6-2 or TRBV6-3 and TRBJ1-1, with D unclear. Germline lookup yields CDR1 MNHEY and CDR2 SVGEGT. This CDR3 has 15 residues. V lost 4 bases and J lost 4, with 16 bases in between. DNA for the CDR3: TGTGCCAGCAGTTTCCGGAGAGGGTTCGGCACTGAAGCTTTCTTT. Translating it yields CASSFRRGFGTEAFF.

The rearrangement uses TRBV7-9 and TRBJ1-1, with unresolved D. The germline V and J ends were trimmed by 7 bases and 7 bases, with 19 bases remaining between them. CDR3 length: 14 amino acids. The germline CDR1 and CDR2 sequences are SEHNR and FQNEAQ (reference sequence). The CDR3, as DNA: TGTGCCAGCACCCAACAGCTGAAACCCAATGAAGCTTTCTTT. Its translation: CASTQQLKPNEAFF.

The rearrangement links TRBV12-3 or TRBV12-4 to TRBJ2-5; no clear D gene. V was clipped by 3 bases and J by 5 bases, with 7 bases between them. The CDR3 covers 12 residues. CDR3: CASSFTRETQYF. CDR3 DNA sequence: TGTGCCAGCAGTTTCACCAGGGAGACCCAGTACTTC.

J is TRBJ1-5 and V is TRBV15; no definite D call. Germline V CDR1 and CDR2: LNHNV, YYDKDF (reference sequence). The CDR3 extends over 13 amino acids. Trimming pared 9 bases from V and 4 bases from J, leaving 13 bases between. The CDR3 bases are TGTGCCACAAGCTTCGGGGTAAATCAGCCCCAGCATTTT. Protein product: CATSFGVNQPQHF.